The table lists the clone carrying this T cell receptor beta chain with a count of one. Its antigen is as yet unknown. This sample stems from a study of cytomegalovirus exposure and HLA in healthy donors. Looking at the study overall: The study placed about 81% of its roughly 400 genotyped donors in the Caucasian-associated ancestry cluster.

Study-wide findings and caveats: According to the study, around 160 TCR beta chains were cytomegalovirus-associated.

Germline V gene lookup returns CDR1 SGHTA and CDR2 FQGNSA. V was cut by 8 bases and J by 3 bases, with 13 bases left in between. The CDR3 contains 14 residues. Both 60 Vbeta primers and 13 Jbeta primers went into the PCR. Libraries were prepared by immunoSEQ multiplex PCR; TCRdb keeps only in-frame clonotypes and omits some of them. This sample has about 140,000 clones, with approximately 82% found just once. The chain recombines TRBV7-2 with TRBJ2-2, with D maybe TRBD2 (7 bases). This sequence originates from a man in his forties in good health and CMV-seronegative. The sequencing sample was made of PBMCs. This CDR3 reads CASEGGAYTGELFF. Here the CDR3 DNA reads TGTGCCAGCGAGGGGGGGGCGTACACCGGGGAGCTGTTTTTT.